This T cell receptor beta chain was captured in a study of blood T cell repertoires in COVID-19. Across the study: The samples span acute and convalescent COVID-19 from the United States, Italy and Spain. From T cells, B-cell-depleted T cells, or PBMCs came the material, which was cDNA or gDNA.

In the source study's methods: Reference gene primer amplification gave nucleated cell count estimates. Method: immunoSEQ multiplex PCR; TCRdb's copy keeps in-frame clones and lacks some. V, J and clone size were drawn from that table, and D and trimming were deduced from the DNA. The table includes more than 25,000 clones, around nine tenths detected once. Germline V gene lookup returns CDR1 SGHRS and CDR2 YFSETQ. The J segment lost 7 bases and the V segment lost 4 bases, leaving 15 bases of the junction unmatched. CDR3 length equals 17 residues. This clonotype was obtained from a man aged 50 to 60 with active COVID-19. The sample taken for sequencing was peripheral blood. J is TRBJ1-4 and V is TRBV5-1, with 8 bases that match TRBD1. The CDR3 protein is CASSTGQGSVVFEKLFF. The CDR3 region has the DNA TGCGCCAGCAGCACCGGACAGGGCTCGGTGGTCTTTGAAAAACTGTTTTTT.